The clone carrying this T cell receptor (beta chain) was counted between two and nine times. Its antigen is still unknown. This sample was taken from a study of cytomegalovirus exposure and HLA in healthy donors. Study-wide points: Researchers reported that three CMV-associated chains were confirmed in vitro as CMV antigen-specific. An apparent linkage of common viral pathogens to several of the most significant clusters emerged in a later analysis.

The PCR used 60 Vbeta and 13 Jbeta primers. Using immunoSEQ multiplex PCR, the repertoire was profiled, and TCRdb retains in-frame clones only, with some absent. This table holds some 200,000 clones, roughly 88% found once. Trimming removed 4 bases from V and 7 bases from J, with 16 bases in between. The CDR3 runs to 14 residues. Germline CDR1 and CDR2: LNHDA and SQIVND (reference sequence). The chain recombines TRBV19 with TRBJ1-1; D possibly corresponds to TRBD1 (5 bases). This receptor was taken from a boy aged 2 to 10 in good health and CMV-seronegative. The sample was PBMCs. The CDR3 DNA sequence: TGTGCCAGTAGTACCTTGGGGGGGTCAGATGAAGCTTTCTTT. The encoded protein is CASSTLGGSDEAFF.